This T cell receptor beta chain was sequenced in a study of blood T cell repertoires in COVID-19. About the study: The cDNA or gDNA used as material had been derived from T cells, B-cell-depleted T cells, or PBMCs.

The germline V gene has CDR1 LGHNT and CDR2 FRNRAP. This CDR3 is built from 10 residues. TCRdb keeps only in-frame clones here, not all; method: immunoSEQ multiplex PCR. The table has roughly 220,000 clones, approximately 81% seen once; the top ten hold 15% to 20%. The sequence came from a man in his thirties or forties with active or convalescent COVID-19. The chain recombines TRBV12-5 with TRBJ2-7; D is possibly TRBD1 (6 bases). Sequenced sample: peripheral blood. CDR3 sequence reads: CATLGGEQYF. The CDR3 bases are TGTGCCACCCTAGGGGGCGAGCAGTACTTC.